Presented here are 25 T cell receptor beta chains from one specimen sequenced in a study of blood T cell repertoires in COVID-19. Libraries were prepared by immunoSEQ multiplex PCR; TCRdb keeps only in-frame clonotypes and omits some of them. Among 130,000 or so clones listed, approximately 84% were seen once. The specimen was PBMCs or T cells enriched from blood (not recorded which). These receptor sequences come from a woman aged 50 to 60 with acute COVID-19.

V is TRBV7-2 and J is TRBJ2-7; possibly TRBD1 for D (6 bases). The CDR3 consists of 15 residues. V was cut by 5 bases and J by 3 bases, with 17 bases left in between. Germline V gene sequence: CDR1 SGHTA, CDR2 FQGNSA. The CDR3 spells CASSQAHGTLYEQYF. DNA for the CDR3: TGTGCCAGCAGCCAAGCGCATGGGACACTCTACGAGCAGTACTTC.

The chain links TRBV4-2 to TRBJ2-6; 10 bases align to TRBD2. The ends lost 1 base at V and 2 bases at J; junction bases unmatched: 5. This CDR3 spans 18 amino acids. Germline V gene data show CDR1 as LGHNA and CDR2 as YNFKEQ. CDR3 sequence: CASSQVSSGSTGANVLTF. CDR3 nucleotides: TGTGCCAGCAGCCAAGTTTCTAGCGGGAGTACTGGGGCCAACGTCCTGACTTTC.

This clone is a singleton in its sample. The rearrangement links TRBV6-5 to TRBJ2-2; D may be TRBD2 (6 bases). CDR1 and CDR2 (germline): MNHEY, SVGAGI. V was clipped by 0 bases and J by 8 bases, with 10 bases between them. The CDR3 loop spans 14 amino acids. DNA for the CDR3: TGTGCCAGCAGTTACTCTGCGGGGCTGGGGGAGCTGTTTTTT. This sequence encodes CASSYSAGLGELFF.

This rearrangement joins TRBV6-5 to TRBJ2-1; weak D call: TRBD2 (6 bases). Trimming shortened V by 10 bases and J by 9 bases, and 19 bases separated the two germline ends. This CDR3 is 13 amino acids long. Germline CDR1 reads MNHEY; CDR2 reads SVGAGI. CDR3 residues: CATNLKAEGEQFF. As DNA, the CDR3 is TGTGCCACCAACCTGAAGGCGGAGGGTGAGCAGTTCTTC.

The chain recombines TRBV19 with TRBJ2-3, with 12 bases that match TRBD2. Germline assignment: CDR1 LNHDA and CDR2 SQIVND (reference sequence). V shed 6 bases and J 3 bases; nucleotides not matched to a gene: 4. CDR3 length: 15 residues. The CDR3 nucleotides are TGTGCCAGTAGCCATACTAGCGGGAGGACAGATACGCAGTATTTT. It encodes CASSHTSGRTDTQYF.

V is TRBV7-2 and J is TRBJ2-1, with D tentatively TRBD1 (7 bases). Trimming pared 5 bases from V and 4 bases from J, leaving 18 bases between. CDR1 is SGHTA, CDR2 FQGNSA, per germline. This CDR3 has 16 amino acids. The CDR3 loop is CASSNQGGGGYNEQFF. CDR3 sequence (DNA): TGTGCCAGCAGCAACCAGGGGGGAGGAGGGTACAATGAGCAGTTCTTC. The variable domain in full, completed from reference TRBV7-2 and TRBJ2-1, reads GAGVSQSPSNKVTEKGKDVELRCDPISGHTALYWYRQSLGQGLEFLIYFQGNSAPDKSGLPSDRFSAERTGGSVSTLTIQRTQQEDSAVYLCASSNQGGGGYNEQFFGPGTRLTVL.

The J gene is TRBJ1-1, the V gene TRBV6-5, with D uncertain. Trimming took 5 bases from V and 1 from J, leaving 14 bases between them. CDR1 MNHEY and CDR2 SVGAGI come from the germline V gene. This CDR3 spans 15 amino acids. The CDR3 loop is CASSPSEVTNTEAFF. In DNA form, the CDR3 reads TGTGCCAGCAGTCCTTCCGAGGTAACGAACACTGAAGCTTTCTTT.

V and J are TRBV9 and TRBJ1-3, with D hard to call. The germline V and J ends were trimmed by 3 bases and 0 bases, with 10 bases remaining between them. The CDR3 is made up of 15 amino acids. Germline V gene data show CDR1 as SGDLS and CDR2 as YYNGEE. CDR3 loop: CASSGRAFSGNTIYF. CDR3 bases: TGTGCCAGCAGCGGGAGGGCCTTCTCTGGAAACACCATATATTTT.

This clone was counted a single time. This sequence joins TRBV7-8 and TRBJ2-1; 8 bases fit TRBD2. The CDR3 runs 17 residues. V shed 4 bases and J 8 bases; nucleotides not matched to a gene: 16. CDR1 is SGHVS, CDR2 FQNEAQ, per germline. The CDR3 here is CASSSPAQRGLSDEQFF. Here the CDR3 DNA reads TGTGCCAGCAGCTCCCCAGCCCAGCGGGGGCTGTCGGATGAGCAGTTCTTC.

The chain employs TRBV6-5 and TRBJ1-1, with D tentatively TRBD1 (5 bases). Germline CDR1 is MNHEY and CDR2 is SVGAGI. CDR3 size: 15 residues. V lost 0 bases and J 0 bases, leaving 8 bases between the germline ends. DNA of the CDR3: TGTGCCAGCAGTTACTCGAGACAGATGAACACTGAAGCTTTCTTT. The encoded protein is CASSYSRQMNTEAFF.

The count of this clone is one. This rearrangement joins TRBV3-1 (or the pseudogene TRBV3-2) to TRBJ2-2; D is perhaps TRBD1 (5 bases). V was pared by 2 bases and J by 3 bases, with 10 bases between. CDR1 is LGHDT and CDR2 is YNNKEL in the germline V gene (reference sequence). The CDR3 runs to 15 residues. The CDR3 spells CASSQRGADTGELFF. The DNA of the CDR3 is TGTGCCAGCAGCCAAAGGGGTGCTGACACCGGGGAGCTGTTTTTT.

The V gene is TRBV4-1, the J gene TRBJ1-6; 11 positions agree with TRBD1. The J segment lost 8 bases and the V segment lost 4 bases, leaving 7 bases of the junction unmatched. The CDR3 has 16 residues. The germline V gene encodes CDR1 MGHRA and CDR2 YSYEKL. In DNA form, the CDR3 reads TGCGCCAGCAGCCCAGGGACAGGGGGTTTTCATTCACCCCTCCACTTT. It yields the protein CASSPGTGGFHSPLHF.

This chain joins TRBV29-1 and TRBJ1-2, with TRBD1 matching 8 bases. Trimming took 4 bases from V and 5 from J; bases not matched to a gene: 9. Germline values: CDR1 SQVTM, CDR2 ANQGSEA. The CDR3 length is 14 residues. For the CDR3, the DNA is TGCAGCGTTGTGGTACAGGGGGTTCGATATGGCTACACCTTC. Encoded protein: CSVVVQGVRYGYTF.

The V gene is TRBV3-1 (or the pseudogene TRBV3-2), the J gene TRBJ1-6; 7 bases align to TRBD1. V was clipped by 0 bases and J by 8 bases; unmatched bases: 4. Germline V gene data show CDR1 as LGHDT and CDR2 as YNNKEL (reference sequence). The length of the CDR3 is 15 residues. The CDR3 DNA reads TGTGCCAGCAGCCAAGAGGGACAGCTTCATTCACCCCTCCACTTT. Protein product: CASSQEGQLHSPLHF.

The CDR3 protein is CASSPGTGDNSPLHF. The CDR3 DNA is TGTGCCAGCTCACCAGGGACAGGGGACAATTCACCCCTCCACTTT. This chain joins TRBV18 and TRBJ1-6, with 10 bases fitting TRBD1. Germline V gives CDR1 KGHSH, CDR2 LQKENI. Trimming cost V 2 bases and J 7 bases; bases outside gene matches: 2. The CDR3 extends over 15 amino acids.

This clone appeared a single time. The chain carries TRBV6-6 and TRBJ2-4, with 7 bases lining up with TRBD1. V lost 5 bases to trimming and J lost 1 base; unmatched junction nucleotides: 5. CDR3 length: 15 amino acids. Germline values: CDR1 MNHNY, CDR2 SVGAGI (reference sequence). The CDR3 DNA reads as TGTGCCAGCAGTCAAAGGACAGGTGCCAAAAACATTCAGTACTTC. It yields the protein CASSQRTGAKNIQYF.

J is TRBJ2-5 and V is TRBV4-3; D perhaps matches TRBD2 (7 bases). The germline V gene has CDR1 LGHNA and CDR2 YSLEER. The ends were cut back, 0 bases at V and 4 bases at J, with 12 bases in the middle. This CDR3 has 15 amino acids. The CDR3 region has the DNA TGCGCCAGCAGCCAAGACCTAGGGGGGGCAGAGACCCAGTACTTC. This codes for CASSQDLGGAETQYF.

The chain combines TRBV19 with TRBJ2-4; a weak D match, TRBD2 (6 bases). The germline V gene has CDR1 LNHDA and CDR2 SQIVND (reference sequence). The ends were cut back, 0 bases at V and 0 bases at J, with 12 bases in the middle. The CDR3 is 17 amino acids. In nucleotides, the CDR3 is TGTGCCAGTAGTATAGATCCCGGGGGACTAGCCAAAAACATTCAGTACTTC. Its translation: CASSIDPGGLAKNIQYF. The whole variable domain, remainder taken from reference TRBV19 and TRBJ2-4, is DGGITQSPKYLFRKEGQNVTLSCEQNLNHDAMYWYRQDPGQGLRLIYYSQIVNDFQKGDIAEGYSVSREKKESFPLTVTSAQKNPTAFYLCASSIDPGGLAKNIQYFGAGTRLSVL.

This clone was observed a handful of times. This chain links TRBV29-1 with TRBJ2-3; the D gene is possibly TRBD1 (6 bases). CDR3 size: 12 residues. Trimming stripped 7 bases from V and 4 bases from J, with 12 bases between. Per the germline V gene, CDR1 is SQVTM and CDR2 is ANQGSEA. The CDR3 coding sequence is TGCAGCGATCTGGGGGCCGCAGATACGCAGTATTTT. Encoded protein: CSDLGAADTQYF.

This sequence joins TRBV5-4 and TRBJ2-5; weak D call: TRBD2 (5 bases). The CDR3 length is 14 residues. CDR1 and CDR2 from the germline V gene are SGHNT and YYREEE (reference sequence). V lost 0 bases, J lost 4 bases, and 10 bases lay in between. The CDR3 nucleotides are TGTGCCAGCAGCTTGGGAGGGTTCGCAGAGACCCAGTACTTC. Translated: CASSLGGFAETQYF.

The chain has TRBV2 and TRBJ1-1; TRBD1 is a possible D gene (5 bases). V was shortened by 2 bases and J by 7 bases, with 8 bases between the two germline ends. CDR1 is SNHLY, CDR2 FYNNEI, per germline. This CDR3 comprises 12 residues. CDR3 residues: CASSEQGYEAFF. In nucleotides, the CDR3 is TGTGCCAGCAGTGAACAGGGTTATGAAGCTTTCTTT.

The chain employs TRBV5-1 and TRBJ2-5, with 10 bases that match TRBD2. The CDR3 is 19 residues long. The junction had 15 bases not matched to a gene; V was cut back by 2 bases and J by 2 bases. Per germline, CDR1 SGHRS and CDR2 YFSETQ. DNA for the CDR3: TGCGCCAGCAGCTTTTTTGGTCTAGCGGGAGAAGGGCTTCAAGAGACCCAGTACTTC. The encoded protein is CASSFFGLAGEGLQETQYF.

This clone was observed once. The J gene is TRBJ1-1, the V gene TRBV11-3; the D gene is possibly TRBD1 (5 bases). V was pared by 4 bases and J by 12 bases, with 18 bases between. Germline V gene sequence: CDR1 SGHNT, CDR2 YENEEA. The CDR3 is 13 amino acids. As DNA, the CDR3 is TGTGCCAGCAGCTACTTCCGGGACTCCCCAACTTTCTTT. Translation: CASSYFRDSPTFF.

This clone was seen a single time. The rearrangement links TRBV7-9 to TRBJ2-7; D perhaps matches TRBD1 (6 bases). The CDR3 is 12 residues long. V was clipped by 5 bases and J by 4 bases, with 9 bases between them. Germline V gene sequence: CDR1 SEHNR, CDR2 FQNEAQ (reference sequence). The chain's CDR3 is CASSPDRYEQYF. CDR3 DNA: TGTGCCAGCAGCCCGGACAGATACGAGCAGTACTTC.

CDR3 sequence reads: CASSLKEGQGGTFDQETQYF. In nucleotides, the CDR3 is TGCGCCAGCAGCCTAAAGGAGGGTCAGGGTGGCACTTTCGACCAAGAGACCCAGTACTTC. This chain links TRBV4-1 with TRBJ2-5, with D perhaps matching TRBD2 (6 bases). Germline V gene sequence: CDR1 MGHRA, CDR2 YSYEKL. This CDR3 is 20 amino acids long. Trimming took 4 bases from V and 0 from J, leaving 27 bases between them.